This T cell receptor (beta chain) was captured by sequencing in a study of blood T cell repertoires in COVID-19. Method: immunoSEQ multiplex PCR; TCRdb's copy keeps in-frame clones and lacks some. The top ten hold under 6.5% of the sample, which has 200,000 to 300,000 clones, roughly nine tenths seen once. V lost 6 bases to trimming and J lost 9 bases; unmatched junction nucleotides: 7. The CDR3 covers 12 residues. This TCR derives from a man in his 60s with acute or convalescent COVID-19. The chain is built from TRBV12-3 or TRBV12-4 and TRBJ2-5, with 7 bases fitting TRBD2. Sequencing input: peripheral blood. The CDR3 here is CASSKRSGAQYF. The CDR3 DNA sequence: TGTGCCAGCAGCAAACGAAGCGGGGCCCAGTACTTC.